The subject of this entry is one T cell receptor (beta chain). Its antigen is not yet known. Within one base of it there is no much larger clone, and no base qualities were kept. The cohort comprised several hundred healthy bone marrow donors. All cohort members were sampled while nominally healthy, although unrecorded immune exposures were likely present. The donor tested CMV seropositive, placing the donor among the 310 or so seropositive members of the cohort. A peripheral blood sample was provided by each donor, and peripheral blood mononuclear cells were used for TCR beta sequencing. The Qiagen DNeasy Blood Extraction Kit was used to extract genomic DNA from the blood cell samples. The data are from a study of cytomegalovirus exposure and HLA in healthy donors listed by TCRdb under 2017. Concerning the study at large: In an earlier analysis of 550 to 750 of the donors, 276 Gb of sequence data and about 110 million unique TCR beta sequences from 150 million to 200 million T cells were reported. An early release that covered about 600 HLA-typed donors contained about 300 gigabases of sequencing data and some 87 million unique TCR sequences. Of the roughly 390 genotyped donors, approximately 80% were placed in the genetic ancestry cluster associated with self-reported Caucasian donors. The study aimed to test whether signatures of past pathogen exposure could be identified by cataloging public T cell receptors. The study profiled the T cell repertoires of hundreds of subjects by immunosequencing and related them to cytomegalovirus serostatus. Along with the approximately 600-subject first cohort, a separate validation cohort of over a hundred different subjects was used. To predict cytomegalovirus infection status, the study brought together high-throughput TCR immunosequencing, statistical association of individual TCRs with disease status, and machine learning. To study patterns of TCR occurrence, a later analysis re-analyzed previously published TCR beta repertoires from 700 or so donors and added high-resolution HLA genotyping. In the later analysis, no new phenotypic data were used to find candidate immune exposures; instead, reliance was placed on TCR beta sequences and their occurrence across donors. An earlier analysis of 587 of the donors used high-throughput TCR beta sequencing to judge whether each TCR beta V gene segment behaved as functional or pseudogenic. Donor age, sex, ethnicity and CMV serostatus were collected together with the repertoire data. Genome-wide SNP genotypes for about 55% of the roughly 670 donors were used in a later genetic analysis, which treated that subset as a discovery cohort. Every discovery cohort repertoire had been produced on one sequencing platform. Both class I and class II loci were covered by HLA typing, at four-digit resolution. Typing coverage differed by locus: A, B, C, DRB1 and DQB1 were typed in roughly 620-640 donors, DQA1 in roughly 510, DPA1 in around 580, and DPB1 in 472. Roughly 5 DR-DQ haplotypes were treated as single units for association and clustering because of strong linkage in the cohort. Among a few hundred genotyped donors of the cohort, an average of roughly 240,000 unique TCR beta nucleotide sequences were sequenced per donor, around a sixth of them non-productive.

Receptors were amplified or captured by the immunoSEQ multiplex PCR assay. For the multiplex PCR, a mixture combining 60 forward primers for TCR Vbeta segments and 13 reverse primers for TCR Jbeta segments was used. Amplification of the CDR3 region of rearranged TCR beta genes was performed with a multiplex PCR assay on genomic DNA. Amplified TCR beta libraries were sequenced as 87-base-pair reads on the Illumina HiSeq System. Concerning the study's data processing: A later analysis counted tens of millions of unique TCR beta chains across the roughly 700 repertoires, and around 12 million of these chains were shared by at least two donors. Raw reads were error-corrected and collapsed into unique sequences by a nearest-neighbor algorithm in which closely related sequences were merged to remove PCR and sequencing errors. CDR3 sequences were aligned to IMGT reference sequences to assign V, D and J gene segments. For a sequence to be retained, a match of at least six nucleotides was required to both a V gene segment and a J gene segment. Rearrangements were classified as productive when the CDR3 lacked stop codons and remained in frame with V and J, and all other rearrangements were classified as non-productive. CDR3 was defined by IMGT convention, running from the second conserved V-encoded cysteine to the conserved J-encoded phenylalanine. Sequences without an unambiguous match to a single V gene segment were excluded from the earlier analysis of approximately 560 of the donors. In an earlier analysis of some 590 of the donors, a V segment was called functional when productive rearrangements were above 56.7%, and segregating when the standard deviation between donors exceeded 5%. A statistical classification framework was developed to diagnose cytomegalovirus status using the catalog of TCR beta chain sequences. V and J gene assignment, in a later analysis, came from comparing TCR nucleotide sequences with IMGT/GENE-DB human TR gene sequences. In a later analysis, CDR3 sequences and most-parsimonious VDJ recombination scenarios were assigned using the TCRdist pipeline. In a later analysis, every TCR beta chain was defined by the combination of its CDR3 amino acid sequence and its V-gene family, and reads without a unique V-gene family were dropped. To address suspected cross-contamination and a sequencing artifact, a later analysis removed some 620 highly shared, low-generation-probability nucleotide sequences. In a later analysis, a clonal expansion index for each public chain was calculated from normalized within-repertoire ranks of inferred template counts. Generation probabilities in a later analysis came from a VDJ recombination model fitted to out-of-frame rearrangements, and those results were checked against IGoR. A later analysis scored TCR-TCR, TCR-HLA and TCR-CMV co-occurrence with hypergeometric tests, applying a repertoire-size bias correction to TCR pairs. False discovery rates were estimated in a later analysis by permuting HLA or CMV assignments 20 times. A later analysis grouped co-occurring TCRs with DBSCAN, adding TCRdist sequence similarity when clustering within HLA-allele-positive subsets. Co-occurrence clustering excluded repertoires with fewer than 30,000 or more than 120,000 public chains, plus five with anomalous nucleotide sharing. TCRdb limited this immuneACCESS table to in-frame rearrangements with V and J called. A share of clones is missing; checked studies link under half to unresolved V genes, and the rest is unexplained. That table supplies the V and J calls and clone size; D and trimming were determined from the DNA. For this sample there are just over 150,000 clones; around 76% appear just once. Clones ranked in the top ten supply around 7% of the sample.

According to the germline V gene (reference sequence), CDR1 reads SEHNR and CDR2 reads FQNEAQ. Germline trimming amounts to 3 bases on V and 6 bases on J, with 4 as the count of junction bases outside the gene matches. The CDR3 holds 13 amino acids from the cysteine to the phenylalanine. Only the CDR3 portion is preserved as DNA: 39 bases, with reading frame beginning at the first base. The full study reports these points: The only immune exposure information available for the cohort was CMV serostatus. Three of the identified cytomegalovirus-associated TCR beta chains were confirmed in vitro to be specific for cytomegalovirus antigens. In this cohort, only TCR beta chains were sequenced, and detectable features were limited by the absence of alpha or paired-chain data. The sequencing pipeline was judged likely to have produced a cluster of highly shared sequence variants as a technical artifact. Correlated functional status among segregating V segments might be attributable to linkage disequilibrium, but an unknown experimental factor could not be ruled out. In both the original and validation cohorts, the classifier was reported to diagnose cytomegalovirus status with high specificity and sensitivity. A further reported finding was that TCR beta sequences accurately predicted the HLA-A and HLA-B alleles for most subjects in the first cohort. When HLA alleles, especially DR and DQ, strongly co-occurred, TCR associations were difficult to assign to individual alleles. Most TCR sequences were seen in very few donors, while some public TCRs were found in many individuals. The earlier analysis of almost 600 of the donors excluded approximately 15 rarely observed V segments, including chromosome 9 orphons, because counts were too low. A later analysis reported that several top co-occurrence clusters appeared linked to parvovirus B19, influenza, CMV and Epstein-Barr virus. According to a later genetic analysis, donors in an Asian-associated ancestry cluster had fewer N-insertions in productive TCRs than the approximately 700-donor mean. In an earlier analysis of some 550 of the donors, most TCR beta V segments were observed in productive rearrangements about 87% or about 30% of the time, broadly matching IMGT annotations. In a later analysis, the rate of TCR association differed among HLA loci, with DRB1 alleles having the most associated TCRs and HLA-C alleles having the fewest. The study listed 150 to 200 TCR beta chains as associated with cytomegalovirus. The presence/absence analyses assumed that sequencing depth was roughly uniform across donors, and that assumption may not be true. In a later analysis, about 17,000 TCR beta sequences were associated with specific HLA alleles at a false discovery rate of 0.05. Because HLA typing was unavailable for some donors at each locus, only the typed subset was used in association tests. According to the authors, the approach could potentially be generalized to other disease states and immunological phenotypes. Some IMGT-functional V segments, including TRBV6-2 and TRBV6-3, could not be distinguished by the 87-base-pair reads and were therefore excluded. A later analysis found that HLA-associated TCR beta chains were more clonally expanded and had lower generation probabilities than equally common non-associated chains. An association between a missense DCLRE1C variant and V-gene and J-gene trimming of TCR beta chains was found in a later genetic analysis and replicated in an independent cohort. According to a later analysis, most CMV-associated TCR beta chains appeared to be HLA-restricted, and the HLA associations seemed to be driven largely by CMV exposure.

The sample was PBMCs. The chain employs TRBV7-9 and TRBJ2-7; TRBD1 aligns with 8 central bases. The receptor comes from a man in his forties in good health and CMV-seropositive. The CDR3 region has the sequence CASSLSGGGEQYF. The DNA sequence follows: TGTGCCAGCAGCTTGTCAGGGGGCGGCGAGCAGTACTTC.